The clone carrying this TCR beta chain was seen repeatedly, ten times or more. The antigen is not known. The sample originates from a study of T cells in Graves' hyperthyroidism and ophthalmopathy. Findings and limits, study-wide: Ophthalmopathy could be told apart from stable hyperthyroidism with a 13 V-J model.

Germline V gives CDR1 GTSNPN, CDR2 SVGIG (reference sequence). The V end was cut by 0 bases, the J end by 6 bases, with 12 bases between. The CDR3 has 14 amino acids. This sample holds PBMCs from roughly 10 ml fresh peripheral blood. The CDR3 regions of TCR beta were amplified from RNA transcripts. Carried out on the TCR CDR3, a first-round RT-PCR used the HTBI primer set. TCRdb re-derived calls from the multiplex PCR reads in MiXCR, one entry per CDR3 protein. The sample consists of 500,000 to 550,000 distinct CDR3 sequences, less than 25% of them appearing once. The receptor was derived from a man between 18 and 29 years old with Graves' hyperthyroidism. The V and J genes are TRBV30 and TRBJ1-5; D is perhaps TRBD1 (5 bases). The sequencing sample was made of blood. CDR3: CAWSVQRGGQPQHF. The CDR3, as DNA: TGTGCCTGGAGTGTACAAAGGGGCGGTCAGCCCCAGCATTTT.